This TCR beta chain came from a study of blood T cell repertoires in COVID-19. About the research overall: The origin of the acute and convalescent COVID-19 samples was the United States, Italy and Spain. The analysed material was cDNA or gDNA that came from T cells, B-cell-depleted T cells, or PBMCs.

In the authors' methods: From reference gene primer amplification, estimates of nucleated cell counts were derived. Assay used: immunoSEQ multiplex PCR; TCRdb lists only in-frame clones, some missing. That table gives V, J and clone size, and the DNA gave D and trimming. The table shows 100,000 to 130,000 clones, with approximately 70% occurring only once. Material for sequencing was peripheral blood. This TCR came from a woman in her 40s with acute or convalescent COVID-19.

The CDR3 region has the DNA TGTGCCAGCAGCCTTGGTGCCGGTAGGGGTGAGCAGTTCTTC. Its translation: CASSLGAGRGEQFF. This rearrangement joins TRBV6-5 to TRBJ2-1; perhaps TRBD1 as D (5 bases). Between the trimmed V and J ends, which lost 6 bases and 9 bases, there was a span of 18 bases. Germline V lookup: CDR1 MNHEY, CDR2 SVGAGI. The CDR3 covers 14 residues.